A single sample is the source of the 29 T cell receptor beta chains below, sequenced in a study of T cell clonality in common variable immunodeficiency. Produced via immunoSEQ multiplex PCR; TCRdb's table is partial and in-frame only. Sampling found roughly 79,000 clones, none seen once. Material for sequencing was peripheral blood mononuclear cells. The receptors derive from a person aged 18 to 69 in good health.

This clone was picked up many times. This chain's CDR3 is CASSPLAGGREQYF. CDR3 DNA (partial): TGCGCCAGCAGCCCCCTAGCGGGAGGGCGCGAG. V gene TRBV4-1 combines with J gene TRBJ2-7; TRBD2 agrees at 12 bases. The read finishes 3 residues shy of the CDR3 end, and the germline J gene is used to complete it. Germline V gene lookup returns CDR1 MGHRA and CDR2 YSYEKL. With 4 bases clipped from V and 6 bases from J, the junction kept 4 bases outside the gene matches. The CDR3 has 14 amino acids.

This clone was counted ten times or more. Read data end 3 residues before the CDR3 end; the end is taken from the germline J gene. The J gene is TRBJ2-7, the V gene TRBV28, with 14 bases identical to TRBD2. Trimming cost V 5 bases and J 4 bases; bases outside gene matches: 4. The CDR3 totals 15 residues. Germline CDR1 reads MDHEN; CDR2 reads SYDVKM. The covered CDR3 bases are TGTGCCAGCAGTGGGGGACTAGCGGGAGTGTACGAG. It yields the protein CASSGGLAGVYE. The full CDR3 sequence reads CASSGGLAGVYEQYF. Variable domain in full (rest from reference TRBV28 and TRBJ2-7): DVKVTQSSRYLVKRTGEKVFLECVQDMDHENMFWYRQDPGLGLRLIYFSYDVKMKEKGDIPEGYSVSREKKERFSLILESASTNQTSMYLCASSGGLAGVYEQYFGPGTRLTVT.

The chain's CDR3 is CSAGGLAETQYF. The CDR3 DNA, read in part, is TGCAGTGCCGGGGGGCTAGCGGAGACC. The chain links TRBV20-1 to TRBJ2-5; TRBD2 might be the D (7 bases). The read ends 3 residues early relative to the CDR3; the germline J gene fills the gap. The germline V gene has CDR1 DFQATT and CDR2 SNEGSKA (reference sequence). CDR3 length equals 12 residues. Trimming removed 6 bases at V and 5 bases at J, with 13 bases between.

The table lists this clone with many counts. The read ends 3 residues early relative to the CDR3; the germline J gene fills the gap. This chain uses TRBV5-1 with TRBJ1-4; D is uncertain. The CDR3 totals 14 residues. The ends were cut back, 4 bases at V and 4 bases at J, with 11 bases in the middle. Germline CDR1 and CDR2: SGHRS and YFSETQ. CDR3 DNA, as far as it was read: TGCGCCAGCAGCCTAGCAGGCGTTAATGAAAAA. Translating it yields CASSLAGVNEK. The entire CDR3 reads CASSLAGVNEKLFF.

This clone was counted ten times or more. The read ends 3 residues early relative to the CDR3; the germline J gene fills the gap. V gene TRBV5-5 combines with J gene TRBJ2-7; D is perhaps TRBD2 (5 bases). The germline V gene encodes CDR1 SGHKS and CDR2 YYEKEE (reference sequence). CDR3 length: 15 residues. The ends were cut back, 3 bases at V and 2 bases at J, with 15 bases in the middle. CDR3 sequence reads: CASSSVSVRAYEQYF. CDR3 DNA (partial): TGTGCCAGCAGCTCCGTTAGCGTTCGGGCCTACGAG.

Ten or more counts support this clone. From the germline J gene comes the end of the CDR3, since the read stops 3 residues before it. The rearrangement uses TRBV6-2 or TRBV6-3 and TRBJ1-1; D ambiguous. Germline V gene sequence: CDR1 MNHEY, CDR2 SVGEGT. The ends were cut back, 2 bases at V and 1 base at J, with 5 bases in the middle. The length of the CDR3 is 13 residues. CDR3 region: CASSYVANTEAFF. The CDR3 DNA, read in part, is TGTGCCAGCAGTTACGTAGCGAACACTGAA.

The sample holds many counts of this clone. The CDR3 goes on 3 residues after the read ends, and that part is filled in from the germline J gene. The genes are TRBV20-1 and TRBJ2-3; 11 bases are shared with TRBD2. Germline V CDR1 and CDR2: DFQATT, SNEGSKA (reference sequence). Germline trimming cut 0 bases from V and 7 bases from J; bases unmatched to any gene: 9. The length of the CDR3 is 16 residues. The sequenced part of the CDR3 DNA is TGCAGTGCTAGAGACCCGACTAGCGGGACGACAAATACG. Encoded protein: CSARDPTSGTTNT. The whole CDR3 sequence is CSARDPTSGTTNTQYF.

The CDR3 is CSALDRYEQYF. Incomplete CDR3 DNA: TGCAGTGCCCTGGACAGATACGAG. V and J are TRBV20-1 and TRBJ2-7, with a weak D call TRBD1 (6 bases). Read coverage stops 3 residues before the CDR3 terminus; the germline J gene supplies the remainder. V was cut by 6 bases and J by 4 bases, with 10 bases left in between. CDR1 and CDR2 (germline): DFQATT, SNEGSKA (reference sequence). CDR3 length: 11 amino acids.

This clone was seen many times. The read terminates 3 residues before the CDR3 end, so the remaining end is supplied by the germline J gene. V and J are TRBV30 and TRBJ1-5, with D perhaps TRBD1 (6 bases). The CDR3 is made up of 14 amino acids. Germline CDR1 reads GTSNPN; CDR2 reads SVGIG (reference sequence). V was pared by 3 bases and J by 3 bases, with 12 bases between. Incomplete CDR3 DNA: TGTGCCTGGAGCCAACGGACAGACAATCAGCCC. This encodes CAWSQRTDNQP. The CDR3 in its entirety is CAWSQRTDNQPQHF.

This clone appeared many times. The CDR3 goes on 3 residues after the read ends, and that part is filled in from the germline J gene. The J gene is TRBJ2-3, the V gene TRBV5-1; the match to TRBD1 covers 8 bases. Losses at the gene ends were 5 bases for V and 0 bases for J; bases not matched to a gene: 5. Germline-derived CDR1 and CDR2 are SGHRS and YFSETQ. This CDR3 is 15 amino acids long. CDR3 DNA, as far as it was read: TGCGCCAGCAGAAACCAGGGGGCCAGCACAGATACG. Residues: CASRNQGASTDT. The CDR3 as a whole reads CASRNQGASTDTQYF.

In its sample, this clone was seen many times. The read finishes 3 residues shy of the CDR3 end, and the germline J gene is used to complete it. The rearrangement joins TRBV7-3 to TRBJ2-3; D is possibly TRBD2 (6 bases). The CDR3 contains 14 residues. The germline V gene has CDR1 SGHTA and CDR2 FQGTGA. The DNA read from the CDR3 is TGTGCCAGCAGCTCCGTAAAGCCCGGGACTCCG. Its protein is CASSSVKPGTP. The whole CDR3 sequence reads CASSSVKPGTPQYF.

This clone was seen ten or more times. The CDR3 goes on 3 residues after the read ends, and that part is filled in from the germline J gene. This chain joins TRBV28 and TRBJ2-7; 7 bases match TRBD1. J was trimmed by 2 bases and V by 4 bases; bases with no gene match: 11. There are 16 residues in the CDR3. In germline, CDR1 is MDHEN, CDR2 SYDVKM. CDR3 sequence: CASSYHLGQPPYEQYF. The sequenced part of the CDR3 DNA is TGTGCCAGCAGTTACCACCTGGGACAGCCCCCCTACGAG.

In its sample, this clone was seen many times. The part of the CDR3 DNA that was read is TGTGCCAGTAGAAGTCGGGGGAACAATGAG. It encodes CASRSRGNNE. The complete CDR3 sequence is CASRSRGNNEQFF. The V and J genes are TRBV19 and TRBJ2-1; D is possibly TRBD2 (6 bases). The read ends 3 residues before the CDR3 terminus; that terminus is restored from the germline J gene. Germline CDR1 is LNHDA and CDR2 is SQIVND (reference sequence). The length of the CDR3 is 13 residues. V dropped 6 bases and J dropped 5 bases, with 11 bases sitting between them.

This clone has a count of ten or more. The read is 3 residues too short to cover the CDR3 end, so that end is filled in from the germline J gene. This chain links TRBV29-1 with TRBJ2-7, with 8 bases aligning to TRBD1. Germline assignment: CDR1 SQVTM and CDR2 ANQGSEA. The CDR3 sequence is 12 residues long. Unmatched junction bases numbered 6, after V lost 6 bases and J lost 5 bases. The CDR3 bases that were read are TGCAGCGTAGAACAGGGGGTGCACGAG. As protein: CSVEQGVHE. The full CDR3 reads CSVEQGVHEQYF.

This clone occurred many times. The DNA ends 3 residues before the CDR3 does, and the rest of the CDR3 is filled in from the germline J gene. The rearrangement uses TRBV2 and TRBJ2-2; the match to TRBD2 covers 8 bases. CDR3 size: 15 residues. V gave up 5 bases and J gave up 6 bases; unmatched junction bases: 8. CDR1 and CDR2 (germline): SNHLY, FYNNEI. Here the CDR3 reads CASSSGSTAPGELFF. The CDR3 DNA, read in part, is TGTGCCAGCAGTAGCGGGAGCACCGCCCCCGGGGAG.

This clone was detected ten times or more. The read comes to an end 3 residues before the CDR3 does, leaving the germline J gene to fill in the end. The chain combines TRBV13 with TRBJ2-7; 8 positions match TRBD2. The CDR3 is made up of 14 amino acids. Trimming at V came to 6 bases and at J to 0 bases, leaving 4 bases not matched to a gene. Germline-derived CDR1 and CDR2 are PRHDT and FYEKMQ (reference sequence). The CDR3 sequence is CASRRSGSSYEQYF. The sequenced CDR3 bases are TGTGCCAGCAGGAGAAGCGGGAGCTCCTACGAG.

This clone showed up many times. The read stops 3 residues short of the end of the CDR3; the missing end is completed from the germline J gene. The rearrangement links TRBV29-1 to TRBJ2-3, with TRBD2 identical over 11 bases. Germline CDR1 SQVTM, CDR2 ANQGSEA. J was trimmed by 4 bases and V by 6 bases; bases with no gene match: 6. The CDR3 is 14 residues long. The CDR3 loop is CSVQLAGDADTQYF. The CDR3 bases that were read are TGCAGCGTACAACTAGCGGGAGATGCAGATACG.

This clone was picked up many times. With the read ending 3 residues before the CDR3 end, the germline J gene is used to fill in that end. The chain uses TRBV5-1 and TRBJ2-1; D gene ambiguous. Trimming cost V 4 bases and J 4 bases, with 9 bases left between them. The CDR3 has 13 amino acids. Germline CDR1 reads SGHRS; CDR2 reads YFSETQ. The CDR3 protein is CASSPIQYNEQFF. CDR3 bases read: TGCGCCAGCAGCCCCATTCAATACAATGAG.

The table lists this clone with many counts. The CDR3 end falls 3 residues outside the read, so it is completed with the germline J gene. The genes are TRBV12-3 or TRBV12-4 and TRBJ2-7, with D possibly matching TRBD1 (6 bases). This CDR3 spans 13 amino acids. V shed 8 bases and J shed 3 bases, with 14 bases lying between them. The CDR3 bases that were read are TGTGCCAGCGGGTTACAGGGCCACTACGAG. This encodes CASGLQGHYE. The full CDR3 reads CASGLQGHYEQYF.

Details on this clone: Sequencing ends 3 residues short of the CDR3 end; the germline J gene provides the rest. The gene calls are TRBV5-1 and TRBJ2-5; possibly TRBD1 for D (5 bases). The CDR3 is made up of 15 amino acids. Trimming pared 0 bases from V and 2 bases from J, leaving 11 bases between. Germline V lookup: CDR1 SGHRS, CDR2 YFSETQ. This CDR3 reads CASSLAAGQQETQYF. Incomplete CDR3 DNA: TGCGCCAGCAGCTTGGCCGCAGGGCAACAAGAGACC.

In the case of this clone: With the read ending 3 residues before the CDR3 end, the germline J gene is used to fill in that end. V usage is TRBV19 and J usage is TRBJ2-3; no firm D call. Germline loops: CDR1 LNHDA, CDR2 SQIVND (reference sequence). The CDR3 sequence is 11 residues long. CDR3 residues: CARRNMETQYF. The DNA read from the CDR3 is TGTGCCAGGCGGAATATGGAGACG.

This clone was recorded many times. The read stops 3 residues short of the end of the CDR3; the missing end is completed from the germline J gene. The rearrangement joins TRBV7-2 to TRBJ2-1; 9 bases line up with TRBD2. V trimming: 5 bases; J trimming: 7 bases; junction bases outside the gene matches: 6. CDR3 length: 14 residues. Germline lookup yields CDR1 SGHTA and CDR2 FQGNSA. The CDR3 reads CASSPGLARNEQFF. The CDR3 DNA, read in part, is TGTGCCAGCAGCCCGGGACTAGCCAGAAATGAG.

This clone was counted many times. The CDR3 end falls 3 residues outside the read, so it is completed with the germline J gene. V and J are TRBV6-2 or TRBV6-3 and TRBJ1-6, with 8 bases lining up with TRBD1. This CDR3 is 17 amino acids long. V lost 5 bases to trimming and J lost 10 bases; unmatched junction nucleotides: 16. Germline CDR1 and CDR2: MNHEY and SVGEGT. The CDR3 sequence: CASSPWTGPSEGSPLHF. CDR3 DNA, as far as it was read: TGTGCCAGCAGTCCATGGACAGGGCCCTCCGAGGGCTCACCC.

This clone came up a few times. The read halts 3 residues ahead of the CDR3 end, with the missing end drawn from the germline J gene. This chain connects TRBV20-1 to TRBJ1-3; 9 bases are shared with TRBD1. The CDR3 covers 13 residues. V was clipped by 3 bases and J by 7 bases; unmatched bases: 4. Germline CDR1 DFQATT, CDR2 SNEGSKA (reference sequence). CDR3 sequence reads: CSARRDRGNTIYF. The part of the CDR3 DNA that was read is TGCAGTGCTAGGCGAGACAGGGGGAACACC.

This clone was observed many times. Sequencing ends 3 residues short of the CDR3 end; the germline J gene provides the rest. This chain connects TRBV19 to TRBJ2-1; 8 bases match TRBD2. This CDR3 region has 21 residues. CDR1 is LNHDA, CDR2 SQIVND, per germline (reference sequence). With V trimmed by 5 bases and J by 7 bases, 28 bases remained unmatched. The CDR3 spells CASSPLPGGGGRASIWNEQFF. Incomplete CDR3 DNA: TGTGCCAGTAGTCCTTTACCGGGAGGGGGGGGGAGGGCCTCTATTTGGAATGAG. Drawing the rest from reference TRBV19 and TRBJ2-1, the complete variable domain is DGGITQSPKYLFRKEGQNVTLSCEQNLNHDAMYWYRQDPGQGLRLIYYSQIVNDFQKGDIAEGYSVSREKKESFPLTVTSAQKNPTAFYLCASSPLPGGGGRASIWNEQFFGPGTRLTVL.

This clone was observed at least ten times. The covered CDR3 bases are TGTGCCAGCAGTTTAGTTGGGCCCGGTAGCTCCTACGAG. Translating it yields CASSLVGPGSSYE. The complete CDR3 reads CASSLVGPGSSYEQYF. V and J are TRBV28 and TRBJ2-7; D is unclear. The read stops 3 residues short of the end of the CDR3; the missing end is completed from the germline J gene. Germline V gene sequence: CDR1 MDHEN, CDR2 SYDVKM. The V end lost 2 bases, the J end lost 0 bases, and 14 bases lay between the germline ends. The CDR3 contains 16 residues. The full variable domain, with the rest looked up from reference TRBV28 and TRBJ2-7, is DVKVTQSSRYLVKRTGEKVFLECVQDMDHENMFWYRQDPGLGLRLIYFSYDVKMKEKGDIPEGYSVSREKKERFSLILESASTNQTSMYLCASSLVGPGSSYEQYFGPGTRLTVT.

This clone showed up many times. The CDR3 goes on 3 residues after the read ends, and that part is filled in from the germline J gene. This chain joins TRBV7-9 and TRBJ1-1; no firm D call. CDR1 is SEHNR and CDR2 is FQNEAQ in the germline V gene (reference sequence). This CDR3 contains 13 residues. With 5 bases removed from V and 4 bases from J, the gap between germline ends came to 11 bases. The chain's CDR3 is CASSSLRVTEAFF. The CDR3 DNA, read in part, is TGTGCCAGCAGCAGCCTTAGGGTCACTGAA.

This clone was recorded at least ten times. Coverage ceases 3 residues before the CDR3 finishes, and the germline J gene fills in the end. V is TRBV19 and J is TRBJ1-1; 7 bases are a match to TRBD1. The CDR3 sequence is 15 residues long. Germline CDR1 and CDR2: LNHDA and SQIVND (reference sequence). V lost 5 bases and J lost 2; bases outside the gene matches: 8. CDR3 sequence: CASSVLGQPNTEAFF. The DNA read from the CDR3 is TGTGCCAGTAGTGTATTGGGACAGCCTAACACTGAA.

Many counts were recorded for this clone. The read ends 3 residues before the CDR3 terminus; that terminus is restored from the germline J gene. This chain links TRBV2 with TRBJ2-7; 11 positions match TRBD2. Trimming removed 8 bases from V and 2 bases from J; junction bases left unmatched: 11. Germline loops: CDR1 SNHLY, CDR2 FYNNEI. This CDR3 is 16 amino acids long. CDR3 bases read: TGTGCCAGCGGACTAGCGGGCCTAAGGGGCACCTACGAG. Encoded protein: CASGLAGLRGTYE. The complete CDR3 protein is CASGLAGLRGTYEQYF. The complete variable domain, with remaining parts taken from reference TRBV2 and TRBJ2-7, reads EPEVTQTPSHQVTQMGQEVILRCVPISNHLYFYWYRQILGQKVEFLVSFYNNEISEKSEIFDDQFSVERPDGSNFTLKIRSTKLEDSAMYFCASGLAGLRGTYEQYFGPGTRLTVT.